The 32 T cell receptor beta chains presented below share a single source sample, sequenced in a study of blood T cell repertoires in COVID-19. Generated by immunoSEQ multiplex PCR, the TCRdb table keeps only in-frame clones and is missing some. The table shows around 140,000 clones, with approximately 80% occurring only once. The sample was peripheral blood. These receptors came from a woman aged 60-75 years with acute or convalescent COVID-19.

The gene calls are TRBV7-3 and TRBJ1-6; 8 positions match TRBD1. Germline V lookup: CDR1 SGHTA, CDR2 FQGTGA. CDR3 length: 14 amino acids. Trimming at V came to 3 bases and at J to 7 bases, leaving 2 bases not matched to a gene. In nucleotides, the CDR3 is TGTGCCAGCAGCTTGCAGGGGGCAAATTCACCCCTCCACTTT. Residues: CASSLQGANSPLHF.

The CDR3 DNA is TGTGCCAGCAGCATATCGAGGAGCACTGAAGCTTTCTTT. Translated: CASSISRSTEAFF. The chain uses TRBV27 and TRBJ1-1; the D is unclear. Per germline, CDR1 MNHEY and CDR2 SMNVEV (reference sequence). The CDR3 has 13 amino acids. V dropped 6 bases and J dropped 4 bases, with 12 bases sitting between them.

The CDR3 protein is CASSYGGRDEQYF. CDR3 coding DNA: TGTGCCAGCAGTTACGGGGGGAGGGACGAGCAGTACTTC. The chain uses TRBV6-5 and TRBJ2-7, with 7 bases identical to TRBD2. The germline CDR1 and CDR2 sequences are MNHEY and SVGAGI. J was trimmed by 5 bases and V by 2 bases; bases with no gene match: 3. The CDR3 extends over 13 amino acids.

This clone appeared a few times. The chain employs TRBV5-8 and TRBJ2-1, with no clear D. This CDR3 has 15 residues. Germline V gene lookup returns CDR1 SGHTS and CDR2 YDEGEE. V lost 5 bases, J lost 6 bases, and 18 bases lay in between. The CDR3 nucleotides are TGTGCCAGCAGGTTTTCGCGGCCGTCGCGCAATGAGCAGTTCTTC. Translating it yields CASRFSRPSRNEQFF.

The chain is built from TRBV25-1 and TRBJ2-3; 7 bases are shared with TRBD1. In germline, CDR1 is MGHDK, CDR2 SYGVNS. The CDR3 runs 14 residues. J was trimmed by 0 bases and V by 5 bases; bases with no gene match: 2. The CDR3 bases are TGTGCCAGCAGTCTACAGGGGAGCACAGATACGCAGTATTTT. Residues: CASSLQGSTDTQYF.

This clone was seen a few times. This sequence joins TRBV28 and TRBJ2-2; possibly TRBD2 for D (5 bases). The CDR3 consists of 14 residues. The V end was cut by 8 bases, the J end by 5 bases, with 15 bases between. Per germline, CDR1 MDHEN and CDR2 SYDVKM. The CDR3 is CASGDGPGTGELFF. The CDR3 coding sequence is TGTGCCAGCGGCGACGGCCCGGGGACCGGGGAGCTGTTTTTT.

The chain recombines TRBV12-3 or TRBV12-4 with TRBJ2-2; TRBD1 matches 7 bases. This CDR3 contains 13 residues. V lost 7 bases, J lost 4 bases, and 3 bases stayed unmatched. CDR3 region: CASTGGLTGELFF. CDR3 DNA sequence: TGTGCCAGCACAGGGGGTCTCACCGGGGAGCTGTTTTTT.

The chain joins TRBV19 to TRBJ2-6; perhaps TRBD2 as D (6 bases). The CDR3 spans 14 residues. V lost 7 bases to trimming and J lost 1 base, with 8 bases between them. Germline V gene data show CDR1 as LNHDA and CDR2 as SQIVND (reference sequence). The CDR3 coding sequence is TGTGCCAGTATAGGGAGGTCTGGGGCCAACGTCCTGACTTTC. Encoded protein: CASIGRSGANVLTF.

The rearrangement joins TRBV5-1 to TRBJ2-7; 7 bases match TRBD2. The germline V gene has CDR1 SGHRS and CDR2 YFSETQ. This CDR3 comprises 14 residues. The V and J ends lost 3 bases and 1 base, in that order; junction bases with no gene match: 4. The CDR3 loop is CASSSNSGSYEQYF. DNA for the CDR3: TGCGCCAGCAGCTCCAATAGCGGGTCCTACGAGCAGTACTTC.

This chain links TRBV29-1 with TRBJ1-4; maybe TRBD1 (5 bases). V lost 7 bases and J 1 base, leaving 7 bases between the germline ends. The CDR3 is 12 residues long. Germline V gives CDR1 SQVTM, CDR2 ANQGSEA. The CDR3 is CSGRETNEKLFF. The DNA of the CDR3 is TGCAGCGGCAGGGAAACTAATGAAAAACTGTTTTTT.

The chain couples TRBV28 to TRBJ2-5; D might be TRBD2 (6 bases). Per germline, CDR1 MDHEN and CDR2 SYDVKM. Trimming pared 3 bases from V and 0 bases from J, leaving 17 bases between. The CDR3 has 17 amino acids. CDR3 amino acids: CASSFVPGTSNQETQYF. The DNA of the CDR3 is TGTGCCAGCAGTTTCGTTCCAGGGACTTCTAACCAAGAGACCCAGTACTTC.

The chain couples TRBV5-5 to TRBJ2-6; D gene ambiguous. This CDR3 contains 15 residues. In germline, CDR1 is SGHKS, CDR2 YYEKEE (reference sequence). Between the trimmed V and J ends, which lost 0 bases and 4 bases, there was a span of 8 bases. The CDR3 coding sequence is TGTGCCAGCAGCTTGGGGTCTCTAGGGGCCAACGTCCTGACTTTC. It is translated as CASSLGSLGANVLTF. Drawing the rest from reference TRBV5-5 and TRBJ2-6, the complete variable domain is DAGVTQSPTHLIKTRGQQVTLRCSPISGHKSVSWYQQVLGQGPQFIFQYYEKEERGRGNFPDRFSARQFPNYSSELNVNALLLGDSALYLCASSLGSLGANVLTFGAGSRLTVL.

The V call is TRBV2, the J call TRBJ2-1; TRBD2 aligns across 12 bases. In germline, CDR1 is SNHLY, CDR2 FYNNEI. With V trimmed by 8 bases and J by 5 bases, 7 bases remained unmatched. The CDR3 sequence is 15 residues long. For the CDR3, the DNA is TGTGCCAGCCCTGGCCTAGCGGGAGGGCACAATGAGCAGTTCTTC. Its protein product is CASPGLAGGHNEQFF. Looking up the rest from reference TRBV2 and TRBJ2-1 gives the full variable domain: EPEVTQTPSHQVTQMGQEVILRCVPISNHLYFYWYRQILGQKVEFLVSFYNNEISEKSEIFDDQFSVERPDGSNFTLKIRSTKLEDSAMYFCASPGLAGGHNEQFFGPGTRLTVL.

The chain carries TRBV21-1 and TRBJ1-2. TRBV21-1 is a known pseudogene. The CDR3 is 15 amino acids. The DNA for the CDR3 is TGTGCCAGCAGCAATAAGGGGACTTATAACTATGGCTACACCTTC. Translating gives CASSNKGTYNYGYTF.

The chain recombines TRBV6-1 with TRBJ2-1, with 10 bases lining up with TRBD2. Germline V lookup: CDR1 MNHNS, CDR2 SASEGT. V dropped 3 bases and J dropped 4; count of bases not matched to a gene: 6. The CDR3 extends over 16 amino acids. CDR3 sequence (DNA): TGTGCCAGCAGTGATAACGGACTAGCGGTATACAATGAGCAGTTCTTC. This sequence encodes CASSDNGLAVYNEQFF.

This chain links TRBV10-3 with TRBJ2-1, with 10 bases aligning to TRBD2. Germline trimming cut 4 bases from V and 9 bases from J; bases unmatched to any gene: 3. CDR1 and CDR2 from the germline V gene are ENHRY and SYGVKD. The CDR3 totals 13 residues. The CDR3 DNA is TGTGCCATCAGTGTTAGCGGGAGGACTGAGCAGTTCTTC. This translates into CAISVSGRTEQFF.

The chain uses TRBV7-8 and TRBJ1-5; perhaps TRBD1 as D (6 bases). CDR1 is SGHVS and CDR2 is FQNEAQ in the germline V gene. Trimming stripped 5 bases from V and 1 base from J, with 21 bases between. This CDR3 has 18 amino acids. CDR3 sequence reads: CASSQGFGSGWSNQPQHF. The CDR3, as DNA: TGTGCCAGCAGCCAGGGGTTCGGCAGCGGGTGGAGCAATCAGCCCCAGCATTTT.

The chain carries TRBV12-5 and TRBJ2-7; D might be TRBD1 (7 bases). The CDR3 sequence is 13 residues long. The V gene's germline CDR1 is LGHNT and CDR2 FRNRAP. With 6 bases removed from V and 9 bases from J, the gap between germline ends came to 18 bases. The CDR3 DNA follows: TGTGCTAGTGGCATTGGCAGGGGGGAAAGGCAGTACTTC. This translates into CASGIGRGERQYF.

This rearrangement joins TRBV29-1 to TRBJ1-1; a weak D match, TRBD1 (5 bases). This CDR3 has 12 residues. The germline V and J ends were trimmed by 6 bases and 6 bases, with 14 bases remaining between them. Per germline, CDR1 SQVTM and CDR2 ANQGSEA. Written as DNA, the CDR3 is TGCAGCGTGCAGGGTTCGGGGGCTGAAGCTTTCTTT. Its protein product is CSVQGSGAEAFF.

This chain uses TRBV27 with TRBJ2-1; a weak D match, TRBD1 (6 bases). The CDR3 is 12 residues long. V lost 5 bases and J lost 6, with 8 bases in between. The germline gives CDR1 MNHEY, CDR2 SMNVEV (reference sequence). CDR3 coding DNA: TGTGCCAGCAGTGTGGACAGCAATGAGCAGTTCTTC. Translation gives CASSVDSNEQFF.

This chain uses TRBV27 with TRBJ2-7, with 8 nucleotides matching TRBD1. Germline CDR1 reads MNHEY; CDR2 reads SMNVEV (reference sequence). Trimming at V came to 6 bases and at J to 3 bases, leaving 10 bases not matched to a gene. The CDR3 spans 15 residues. The CDR3 DNA follows: TGTGCCAGCAGACTAATGACAGGGGCCAACTACGAGCAGTACTTC. Encoded protein: CASRLMTGANYEQYF.

The V gene is TRBV4-1, the J gene TRBJ2-5, with TRBD1 matching over 8 bases. The germline V gene encodes CDR1 MGHRA and CDR2 YSYEKL. The ends lost 3 bases at V and 0 bases at J; junction bases unmatched: 6. This CDR3 region has 16 residues. This CDR3 reads CASSQATGEYQETQYF. In DNA, the CDR3 is TGCGCCAGCAGCCAGGCGACAGGGGAATACCAAGAGACCCAGTACTTC.

This sequence joins TRBV5-1 and TRBJ2-1, with D tentatively TRBD2 (6 bases). The CDR3 consists of 20 residues. Trimming shortened V by 2 bases and J by 0 bases, and 24 bases separated the two germline ends. Per the germline V gene, CDR1 is SGHRS and CDR2 is YFSETQ. This chain's CDR3 is CASSFVVSMGLTFSYNEQFF. CDR3 bases: TGCGCCAGCAGCTTTGTCGTTTCGATGGGACTGACCTTCTCCTACAATGAGCAGTTCTTC.

In its sample, this clone was seen a few times. The V gene is TRBV7-3, the J gene TRBJ1-2; 8 nucleotides agree with TRBD1. Unmatched junction bases numbered 1, after V lost 4 bases and J lost 3 bases. Germline V gene lookup returns CDR1 SGHTA and CDR2 FQGTGA. The CDR3 contains 13 residues. CDR3 in amino acids: CASSSDRDYGYTF. The CDR3, as DNA: TGTGCCAGCAGCTCGGACAGGGACTATGGCTACACCTTC.

The J gene is TRBJ2-1, the V gene TRBV7-6, with TRBD2 matching over 8 bases. This CDR3 comprises 16 residues. Germline lookup yields CDR1 SGHVS and CDR2 FNYEAQ. Trimming removed 1 base from V and 9 bases from J; junction bases left unmatched: 11. For the CDR3, the DNA is TGTGCCAGCAGCTTAGTATCGGGACTAGGGGGGAGTGAGCAGTTCTTC. Translation gives CASSLVSGLGGSEQFF.

The chain joins TRBV27 to TRBJ1-2; 8 bases align to TRBD1. This CDR3 region has 16 residues. Germline lookup yields CDR1 MNHEY and CDR2 SMNVEV (reference sequence). After removal of 1 base from V and 4 bases from J, the junction contained 8 bases not matched to a gene. CDR3: CASSLLGQVGIYGYTF. Written as DNA, the CDR3 is TGTGCCAGCAGTTTATTGGGACAGGTCGGAATCTATGGCTACACCTTC.

V and J are TRBV27 and TRBJ2-3, with 8 positions matching TRBD1. Germline lookup yields CDR1 MNHEY and CDR2 SMNVEV (reference sequence). The CDR3 has 12 amino acids. V lost 5 bases to trimming and J lost 14 bases; unmatched junction nucleotides: 9. As DNA, the CDR3 is TGTGCCAGCAGTCCCCGCGGGACAGGTTTGTATTTT. Translating gives CASSPRGTGLYF.

This chain uses TRBV19 with TRBJ2-7, with 9 bases aligning to TRBD1. J gave up 4 bases and V 4 bases, and 5 bases lay outside the gene matches. This CDR3 comprises 14 residues. Germline CDR1 reads LNHDA; CDR2 reads SQIVND (reference sequence). The CDR3 DNA reads as TGTGCCAGTAGTACAACAGGGGGCGTTTACGAGCAGTACTTC. This gives the protein CASSTTGGVYEQYF.

This clone was observed once. This sequence joins TRBV7-9 and TRBJ2-1, with a weak D call TRBD1 (6 bases). V was shortened by 3 bases and J by 8 bases, with 14 bases between the two germline ends. The length of the CDR3 is 14 residues. The V gene's germline CDR1 is SEHNR and CDR2 FQNEAQ (reference sequence). The CDR3 sequence is CASSLGRDIDEQFF. Here the CDR3 DNA reads TGTGCCAGCAGCTTGGGAAGGGACATCGATGAGCAGTTCTTC.

This clone was recorded only once. V usage is TRBV12-3 or TRBV12-4 and J usage is TRBJ1-4; D perhaps matches TRBD1 (5 bases). The CDR3 has 12 residues. With 6 bases removed from V and 10 bases from J, the gap between germline ends came to 12 bases. DNA of the CDR3: TGTGCCAGCAGCCACTATAGGGGAAAACTGTTTTTT. It yields the protein CASSHYRGKLFF.

The rearrangement uses TRBV28 and TRBJ2-7; TRBD2 agrees at 7 bases. Trimming removed 4 bases from V and 4 bases from J; junction bases left unmatched: 1. This CDR3 contains 12 residues. Germline CDR1 and CDR2: MDHEN and SYDVKM. CDR3 in amino acids: CASSWEGYEQYF. The CDR3 DNA follows: TGTGCCAGCAGTTGGGAGGGTTACGAGCAGTACTTC. Full variable domain (rest looked up from reference TRBV28 and TRBJ2-7): DVKVTQSSRYLVKRTGEKVFLECVQDMDHENMFWYRQDPGLGLRLIYFSYDVKMKEKGDIPEGYSVSREKKERFSLILESASTNQTSMYLCASSWEGYEQYFGPGTRLTVT.

The J gene is TRBJ2-2, the V gene TRBV7-2; TRBD2 matches at 13 bases. Germline CDR1 and CDR2: SGHTA and FQGNSA. Germline trimming cut 4 bases from V and 1 base from J; bases unmatched to any gene: 9. This CDR3 is built from 19 residues. In DNA, the CDR3 is TGTGCCAGCAGCTCCCCGGGACTAGCGGGAAACGGGAACACCGGGGAGCTGTTTTTT. This translates into CASSSPGLAGNGNTGELFF.